Shown below are 15 T cell receptor beta chains from a single sample sequenced in a study of cytomegalovirus exposure and HLA in healthy donors. The PCR ran on 60 Vbeta and 13 Jbeta primers. Sequencing was performed with immunoSEQ multiplex PCR; in TCRdb, only in-frame clones are kept and a portion is missing. Among roughly 180,000 clones, roughly 70% were seen once, and the ten largest hold 2.9%. The sequencing input was PBMCs. Receptors originate from a male donor in good health and CMV-seronegative.

This clone has just a few counts. This chain connects TRBV6-4 to TRBJ2-2; 9 bases are a match to TRBD2. The CDR3 extends over 17 amino acids. Germline values: CDR1 MRHNA, CDR2 SNTAGT. The J segment lost 0 bases and the V segment lost 3 bases, leaving 5 bases of the junction unmatched. CDR3 in amino acids: CASSDSSSGTNTGELFF. For the CDR3, the DNA is TGTGCCAGCAGTGATAGTTCTAGCGGGACGAACACCGGGGAGCTGTTTTTT.

CDR3 DNA sequence: TGTGCCAGCACCCCGGGGGGTTATAGCAATCAGCCCCAGCATTTT. This encodes CASTPGGYSNQPQHF. V gene TRBV6-1 combines with J gene TRBJ1-5, with TRBD1 as a possible D gene (5 bases). With 7 bases removed from V and 0 bases from J, the gap between germline ends came to 13 bases. This CDR3 is built from 15 residues. Germline V gene lookup returns CDR1 MNHNS and CDR2 SASEGT.

This clone is a singleton in its sample. This chain uses TRBV6-5 with TRBJ2-1; D gene ambiguous. V was cut by 7 bases and J by 5 bases, with 6 bases left in between. The CDR3 spans 11 residues. Germline-derived CDR1 and CDR2 are MNHEY and SVGAGI. This CDR3 reads CASTTNNEQFF. For the CDR3, the DNA is TGTGCCAGCACGACAAACAATGAGCAGTTCTTC.

The chain recombines TRBV9 with TRBJ2-3; TRBD2 matches 7 bases. CDR3 size: 15 residues. J was trimmed by 0 bases and V by 2 bases; bases with no gene match: 3. Germline V gene sequence: CDR1 SGDLS, CDR2 YYNGEE. The CDR3 region has the DNA TGTGCCAGCAGCGTCCTAGCGGCTAGCACAGATACGCAGTATTTT. As protein: CASSVLAASTDTQYF. Together with reference TRBV9 and TRBJ2-3, the CDR3 gives the full variable domain: DSGVTQTPKHLITATGQRVTLRCSPRSGDLSVYWYQQSLDQGLQFLIQYYNGEERAKGNILERFSAQQFPDLHSELNLSSLELGDSALYFCASSVLAASTDTQYFGPGTRLTVL.

V and J are TRBV5-1 and TRBJ2-3; a possible D gene is TRBD1 (5 bases). The germline CDR1 and CDR2 sequences are SGHRS and YFSETQ. This CDR3 has 14 residues. V dropped 0 bases and J dropped 2 bases, with 7 bases sitting between them. CDR3 amino acids: CASSLGGPTDTQYF. The CDR3 DNA sequence: TGCGCCAGCAGCTTGGGGGGCCCCACAGATACGCAGTATTTT.

For this clone: One end of the junction fails to match germline, which may point to a read error. The V and J genes are TRBV7-6 and TRBJ2-3; D not certain. CDR3 length equals 16 residues. The germline V gene encodes CDR1 SGHVS and CDR2 FNYEAQ. CDR3 protein: CASGLGRLGFTDTQYF. For the CDR3, the DNA is TGTGCCAGCGGCTTGGGCCGGCTTGGCTTCACAGATACGCAGTATTTT.

In this sample, this clone turned up once. The V gene is TRBV6-5, the J gene TRBJ2-7; D gene ambiguous. The germline V gene encodes CDR1 MNHEY and CDR2 SVGAGI. The V end lost 4 bases, the J end lost 2 bases, and 12 bases lay between the germline ends. This CDR3 has 14 residues. CDR3 in DNA: TGTGCCAGCAGTTCTCGACTGGGTGCCTACGAGCAGTACTTC. Translated: CASSSRLGAYEQYF.

Worth noting for this clone: Compared with germline, one end of the junction differs, possibly owing to a read error. The chain is built from TRBV7-9 and TRBJ2-7; 8 bases match TRBD1. Germline V gene lookup returns CDR1 SEHNR and CDR2 FQNEAQ (reference sequence). CDR3 length: 17 residues. This chain's CDR3 is CSSSLGGRGRISSEQYF. CDR3 bases: TGTTCCAGCAGCTTAGGTGGCAGGGGGCGCATCTCGTCCGAGCAGTACTTC.

The gene calls are TRBV9 and TRBJ2-4, with D maybe TRBD2 (6 bases). Trimming left V 3 bases short and J 6 bases short, with 10 bases between. The CDR3 covers 13 residues. Germline V gene lookup returns CDR1 SGDLS and CDR2 YYNGEE. In nucleotides, the CDR3 is TGTGCCAGCAGCGCCGGGCGGGGAAACATTCAGTACTTC. Amino acid sequence: CASSAGRGNIQYF.

A single count supports this clone. This chain links TRBV28 with TRBJ1-3, with D perhaps matching TRBD1 (5 bases). CDR1 is MDHEN, CDR2 SYDVKM, per germline. The CDR3 length is 15 residues. Trimming removed 4 bases from V and 4 bases from J, with 14 bases in between. The CDR3 region is CASSSPSRQGNTIYF. CDR3 in DNA: TGTGCCAGCAGTTCCCCCTCGCGACAGGGAAACACCATATATTTT.

This clone was seen only once. V and J are TRBV6-5 and TRBJ2-7, with TRBD1 as a possible D gene (6 bases). Trimming removed 6 bases at V and 3 bases at J, with 15 bases between. The germline gives CDR1 MNHEY, CDR2 SVGAGI. This CDR3 region has 14 residues. The CDR3 loop reads CASRMGHTNYEQYF. CDR3 coding DNA: TGTGCCAGCAGAATGGGACATACGAACTACGAGCAGTACTTC.

This clone was observed a single time. This sample includes further DNA sequences coding for the same CDR3. The chain has TRBV30 and TRBJ1-1; D uncertain. The germline V gene has CDR1 GTSNPN and CDR2 SVGIG (reference sequence). V gave up 0 bases and J gave up 0 bases, with 8 bases separating them. The CDR3 extends over 14 amino acids. The CDR3 bases are TGTGCCTGGAGTGTAGGAGCTCTGAACACTGAAGCTTTCTTT. Its translation: CAWSVGALNTEAFF.

V is TRBV29-1 and J is TRBJ2-2; 7 bases map to TRBD1. This CDR3 comprises 13 residues. Germline trimming cut 4 bases from V and 6 bases from J; bases unmatched to any gene: 5. Germline CDR1 SQVTM, CDR2 ANQGSEA. The CDR3 protein is CSVGQGIPGELFF. The DNA for the CDR3 is TGCAGCGTTGGACAGGGTATTCCCGGGGAGCTGTTTTTT.

The chain combines TRBV28 with TRBJ1-4; D ambiguous. The CDR3 has 17 residues. V was clipped by 5 bases and J by 5 bases, with 21 bases between them. Per the germline V gene, CDR1 is MDHEN and CDR2 is SYDVKM. CDR3 in DNA: TGTGCCAGCAGTACCTCCTTGCGACACCCGAGAAATGAAAAACTGTTTTTT. This gives the protein CASSTSLRHPRNEKLFF.

The chain links TRBV11-3 to TRBJ2-3; 13 bases are shared with TRBD2. The CDR3 has 16 residues. Germline assignment: CDR1 SGHNT and CDR2 YENEEA. V gave up 5 bases and J gave up 2 bases; unmatched junction bases: 4. The CDR3 DNA follows: TGTGCCAGCAGCACGGGACTAGCGGGGAACACAGATACGCAGTATTTT. This sequence encodes CASSTGLAGNTDTQYF.